The 17 T cell receptor beta chains presented below share a single source sample, sequenced in a study of regulatory T cells in long-lasting Graves disease. The time point: newly diagnosed GD, antithyroid drugs for less than 3 months. PBMC RNA was the source of the TCR library. Researchers made TCR beta libraries by using iRepertoire HTBI primers and running Arm-PCR on CDR3 regions. In TCRdb, the multiplex PCR reads were re-called with MiXCR into one record per CDR3 protein. The repertoire has approximately 400,000 distinct CDR3 sequences, about 15% of them found once; the top ten carry over 7%. Separately, the same data were catalogued under a study of T cells in Graves' hyperthyroidism and ophthalmopathy.

The sample in question was peripheral blood mononuclear cells (PBMCs), obtained at new diagnosis, from a patient treated with antithyroid drugs. The receptors were sampled from a woman in her forties with Graves disease.

This clonotype has at least ten counts. The rearrangement joins TRBV7-3 to TRBJ2-3; TRBD1 is a possible D gene (6 bases). V lost 4 bases to trimming and J lost 6 bases, with 17 bases between them. CDR1 is SGHTA and CDR2 is FQGTGA in the germline V gene. The length of the CDR3 is 15 residues. In nucleotides, the CDR3 is TGTGCCAGCAGCTCGATTGGACAGATGGTGGATACGCAGTATTTT. Protein product: CASSSIGQMVDTQYF.

This clonotype occurred many times. The chain couples TRBV7-8 to TRBJ2-3; 9 positions agree with TRBD2. Unmatched junction bases numbered 11, after V lost 0 bases and J lost 4 bases. CDR3 size: 18 residues. From germline, CDR1 is SGHVS and CDR2 FQNEAQ. In DNA form, the CDR3 reads TGTGCCAGCAGCTTAGCCAGCGGGAGGAGTTGGGAAGCAGATACGCAGTATTTT. This translates into CASSLASGRSWEADTQYF.

This clonotype has ten or more counts. V usage is TRBV11-2 and J usage is TRBJ2-7; 9 nucleotides match TRBD2. The V gene end was trimmed by 4 bases and the J gene end by 1 base; junction bases not matched to a gene: 17. Germline CDR1 SGHAT, CDR2 FQNNGV. The CDR3 totals 19 residues. The CDR3 DNA is TGTGCCAGCAGCTCAAACAGAAGGACCGTAGCGGGAGCTTCCTACGAGCAGTACTTC. Protein: CASSSNRRTVAGASYEQYF.

This clonotype was seen many times. The rearrangement joins TRBV9 to TRBJ1-2, with 7 bases lining up with TRBD1. After removal of 4 bases from V and 8 bases from J, the junction contained 14 bases not matched to a gene. This CDR3 contains 15 residues. Germline V gives CDR1 SGDLS, CDR2 YYNGEE. In DNA, the CDR3 is TGTGCCAGCAGCAGTGGACAGGTACGGTCCGCAGGCTACACCTTC. Translating gives CASSSGQVRSAGYTF.

This clonotype occurred many times. The rearrangement joins TRBV20-1 to TRBJ2-5; 7 bases match TRBD1. Germline V lookup: CDR1 DFQATT, CDR2 SNEGSKA (reference sequence). The CDR3 extends over 12 amino acids. Unmatched junction bases numbered 5, after V lost 6 bases and J lost 4 bases. The CDR3 reads CSANDRVETQYF. CDR3 in DNA: TGCAGTGCCAATGACAGGGTAGAGACCCAGTACTTC.

The rearrangement uses TRBV9 and TRBJ2-1; 8 bases are a match to TRBD2. Trimming took 0 bases from V and 9 from J; bases not matched to a gene: 8. The germline gives CDR1 SGDLS, CDR2 YYNGEE. The CDR3 is made up of 15 amino acids. DNA of the CDR3: TGTGCCAGCAGCGTAGTGGGGACTAGTGTGGGTGAGCAGTTCTTC. As protein: CASSVVGTSVGEQFF.

The genes are TRBV29-1 and TRBJ1-2; no clear D gene. Germline V lookup: CDR1 SQVTM, CDR2 ANQGSEA. The CDR3 runs 10 residues. V was cut by 3 bases and J by 8 bases, with 7 bases left in between. CDR3 DNA sequence: TGCAGCGTTGAGATGGGCGGCTACACCTTC. Amino acids: CSVEMGGYTF. The whole variable domain, remainder taken from reference TRBV29-1 and TRBJ1-2, is SAVISQKPSRDICQRGTSLTIQCQVDSQVTMMFWYRQQPGQSLTLIATANQGSEATYESGFVIDKFPISRPNLTFSTLTVSNMSPEDSSIYLCSVEMGGYTFGSGTRLTVV.

V usage is TRBV10-1 and J usage is TRBJ2-3, with D tentatively TRBD1 (6 bases). Germline CDR1 is WNHNN and CDR2 is SYGVQD (reference sequence). Trimming pared 6 bases from V and 1 base from J, leaving 14 bases between. The CDR3 has 15 residues. DNA for the CDR3: TGCGCCAGCAGCCAAGGACAGCCTGGCACAGATACGCAGTATTTT. Encoded protein: CASSQGQPGTDTQYF.

This clonotype was seen at least ten times. V gene TRBV11-3 combines with J gene TRBJ2-5; 7 bases fit TRBD1. Germline CDR1 and CDR2: SGHNT and YENEEA. The length of the CDR3 is 18 residues. Trimming took 0 bases from V and 0 from J; bases not matched to a gene: 10. The CDR3 bases are TGTGCCAGCAGCTTAGATCGCTGGGACAGACCCTACCAAGAGACCCAGTACTTC. This translates into CASSLDRWDRPYQETQYF.

The CDR3 DNA reads TGTGCCAGCAGTTACTCCGGACAGGGAAAGCAGTTCTTC. Encoded protein: CASSYSGQGKQFF. This rearrangement joins TRBV6-9 to TRBJ2-1, with 8 bases that match TRBD1. CDR3 size: 13 residues. With 3 bases clipped from V and 11 bases from J, the junction kept 6 bases outside the gene matches. Germline V gene data show CDR1 as MNHGY and CDR2 as SVAAGI.

A few counts support this clonotype. CDR3 DNA: TGTGCCAGCAGACTTAGCGGGGGAGCGGAGAAAAACATTCAGTACTTC. The encoded protein is CASRLSGGAEKNIQYF. This sequence joins TRBV12-3 or TRBV12-4 and TRBJ2-4; 9 positions match TRBD2. Unmatched junction bases numbered 10, after V lost 6 bases and J lost 4 bases. The CDR3 is made up of 16 amino acids.

This clonotype has at least ten counts. The V call is TRBV20-1, the J call TRBJ2-1; D unclear. V was trimmed by 8 bases and J by 3 bases, leaving 17 bases between them. Germline CDR1 reads DFQATT; CDR2 reads SNEGSKA (reference sequence). The CDR3 spans 14 residues. The CDR3 nucleotides read TGCAGTACTTCGTTGGGGATAGGCTACAATGAGCAGTTCTTC. It is translated as CSTSLGIGYNEQFF.

This clonotype was seen repeatedly, ten times or more. V is TRBV19 and J is TRBJ1-2; 7 bases line up with TRBD1. The CDR3 loop spans 14 amino acids. Trimming at V came to 4 bases and at J to 3 bases, leaving 5 bases not matched to a gene. Germline CDR1 is LNHDA and CDR2 is SQIVND (reference sequence). CDR3 residues: CASSKRGLDYGYTF. The DNA of the CDR3 is TGTGCCAGTAGTAAAAGGGGGCTCGACTATGGCTACACCTTC.

In its sample, this clonotype was seen many times. The rearrangement joins TRBV11-3 to TRBJ2-1; TRBD2 matches at 7 bases. The CDR3 runs to 14 residues. In germline, CDR1 is SGHNT, CDR2 YENEEA. J was trimmed by 11 bases and V by 6 bases; bases with no gene match: 13. This CDR3 reads CASSPMGGGDKQFF. CDR3 DNA sequence: TGTGCCAGCAGTCCCATGGGGGGGGGAGATAAGCAGTTCTTC. Complete variable domain (other parts from reference TRBV11-3 and TRBJ2-1): EAGVVQSPRYKIIEKKQPVAFWCNPISGHNTLYWYLQNLGQGPELLIRYENEEAVDDSQLPKDRFSAERLKGVDSTLKIQPAELGDSAVYLCASSPMGGGDKQFFGPGTRLTVL.

This clonotype appeared many times. The chain combines TRBV12-3 or TRBV12-4 with TRBJ2-3; 9 bases align to TRBD2. The CDR3 spans 17 residues. Trimming took 4 bases from V and 2 from J; bases not matched to a gene: 10. This CDR3 reads CASSWLAGSPPTDTQYF. The CDR3 nucleotides are TGTGCCAGCAGTTGGCTAGCGGGAAGCCCCCCCACAGATACGCAGTATTTT.

The J gene is TRBJ2-2, the V gene TRBV25-1; perhaps TRBD2 as D (6 bases). Germline CDR1 is MGHDK and CDR2 is SYGVNS. The ends were cut back, 3 bases at V and 3 bases at J, with 8 bases in the middle. This CDR3 comprises 14 residues. The CDR3 spells CASSEGTYTGELFF. CDR3 in DNA: TGTGCCAGCAGTGAGGGGACTTACACCGGGGAGCTGTTTTTT.

To note about this clonotype: Just one base apart from a much larger clone, this may be a read error. In DNA form, the CDR3 reads TGTGTCAGCAGTTACGGTCCCCGAGGCTATGGCTACACCTTC. Amino acid sequence: CVSSYGPRGYGYTF. V usage is TRBV28 and J usage is TRBJ1-2; D uncertain. Germline lookup yields CDR1 MDHEN and CDR2 SYDVKM. This CDR3 is 14 amino acids long.